The 8 T cell receptor beta chains below come from one sample, sequenced in a study of HIV-infected patients and healthy controls. TCRdb ran MiXCR on the 5' RACE reads and lists one entry per CDR3 protein. Of roughly 70,000 distinct CDR3 sequences listed, approximately 16% are singletons. The sequencing sample was made of CD4+ T cells from blood. These receptors all stem from a human donor in good health.

The table lists this clonotype with a few counts. V gene TRBV30 combines with J gene TRBJ2-7; D is unresolved. There are 13 residues in the CDR3. The germline V and J ends were trimmed by 0 bases and 3 bases, with 9 bases remaining between them. The V gene's germline CDR1 is GTSNPN and CDR2 SVGIG (reference sequence). This chain's CDR3 is CAWSVPPHYEQYF. The CDR3 coding sequence is TGTGCCTGGAGTGTACCGCCTCACTACGAGCAGTACTTC.

This clonotype was picked up a small number of times. The rearrangement links TRBV7-9 to TRBJ1-5, with D unresolved. The CDR3 spans 12 residues. Per germline, CDR1 SEHNR and CDR2 FQNEAQ (reference sequence). The V end was cut by 3 bases, the J end by 3 bases, with 3 bases between. CDR3 sequence reads: CASSLDNQPQHF. Here the CDR3 DNA reads TGTGCCAGCAGCTTGGACAATCAGCCCCAGCATTTT.

A few counts support this clonotype. The chain couples TRBV5-1 to TRBJ1-4; weak D call: TRBD1 (6 bases). CDR3 length equals 14 residues. CDR1 SGHRS and CDR2 YFSETQ come from the germline V gene. V lost 0 bases, J lost 7 bases, and 10 bases lay in between. CDR3 loop: CASSLGQGPEKLFF. CDR3 nucleotide sequence: TGCGCCAGCAGCTTGGGGCAGGGGCCTGAAAAACTGTTTTTT.

This clonotype turned up a few times. The V call is TRBV12-3 or TRBV12-4, the J call TRBJ2-5; 7 bases are a match to TRBD1. CDR3 length: 14 amino acids. J lost 3 bases, V lost 4 bases, and 5 bases had no gene match. CDR3 sequence: CASSSSGGKETQYF. The CDR3 DNA is TGTGCCAGCAGTTCCTCAGGGGGTAAAGAGACCCAGTACTTC.

This chain links TRBV27 with TRBJ2-5; perhaps TRBD2 as D (6 bases). CDR1 and CDR2 from the germline V gene are MNHEY and SMNVEV (reference sequence). The germline V and J ends were trimmed by 6 bases and 2 bases, with 19 bases remaining between them. The CDR3 covers 16 residues. This CDR3 is CASRGLGGPLQETQYF. The CDR3 region has the DNA TGTGCCAGCAGGGGTTTGGGGGGACCCTTACAAGAGACCCAGTACTTC.

The genes are TRBV5-4 and TRBJ2-1; 13 nucleotides line up with TRBD2. This CDR3 region has 15 residues. Germline CDR1 and CDR2: SGHNT and YYREEE (reference sequence). After removal of 2 bases from V and 10 bases from J, the junction contained 6 bases not matched to a gene. CDR3 nucleotides: TGTGCCAGCAGCTTCACTAGCGGGGGGGTTGGGGAGCAGTTCTTC. It yields the protein CASSFTSGGVGEQFF.

There are a few counts of this clonotype. The V and J genes are TRBV5-5 and TRBJ1-3; 11 positions agree with TRBD1. With 4 bases clipped from V and 2 bases from J, the junction kept 5 bases outside the gene matches. The CDR3 is 16 amino acids. CDR1 is SGHKS, CDR2 YYEKEE, per germline (reference sequence). The CDR3 is CASSRTGGQTGNTIYF. The DNA for the CDR3 is TGTGCCAGCAGCCGGACAGGGGGCCAGACTGGAAACACCATATATTTT.

This clonotype turned up a few times. An end of the junction differs from the germline gene, which may be a read error. The rearrangement joins TRBV3-1 to TRBJ2-7, with 13 bases aligning to TRBD2. Germline loops: CDR1 LGHDT, CDR2 YNNKEL (reference sequence). The length of the CDR3 is 15 residues. The CDR3 spells CASSQERTSGGMKNF. As DNA, the CDR3 is TGTGCCAGCAGCCAAGAGAGGACTAGCGGGGGAATGAAGAACTTC.